These 3 T cell receptor beta chains originate from one sample sequenced in a study of blood T cell repertoires in COVID-19. TCRdb's copy holds only in-frame clones and misses some; the assay was immunoSEQ multiplex PCR. Altogether under 300,000 clones are present, 70% to 90% being singletons, with the ten largest covering over 2%. Material for sequencing was PBMCs or T cells enriched from blood (not recorded which). All receptors come from a woman aged 55-69 years in a cohort exposed to, infected with or recovered from COVID-19 (not recorded which).

The V and J genes are TRBV18 and TRBJ2-1; 9 positions agree with TRBD2. The CDR3 contains 16 residues. In germline, CDR1 is KGHSH, CDR2 LQKENI. V shed 3 bases, J shed 9 bases, and the junction held 12 bases outside the gene matches. The CDR3 loop reads CASSPILAGDYGEQFF. CDR3 DNA sequence: TGTGCCAGCTCACCTATCTTAGCGGGAGATTACGGTGAGCAGTTCTTC.

The chain employs TRBV18 and TRBJ1-2; 11 bases are a match to TRBD1. Germline assignment: CDR1 KGHSH and CDR2 LQKENI. V shed 3 bases, J shed 5 bases, and the junction held 8 bases outside the gene matches. CDR3 length: 16 amino acids. CDR3 nucleotide sequence: TGTGCCAGCTCACCTGGACAGGGGGCTACGTCGTATGGCTACACCTTC. It is translated as CASSPGQGATSYGYTF.

The chain couples TRBV19 to TRBJ1-2, with a weak D call TRBD1 (6 bases). V was cut by 7 bases and J by 6 bases, with 15 bases left in between. Germline loops: CDR1 LNHDA, CDR2 SQIVND (reference sequence). The CDR3 is 13 residues long. CDR3 DNA sequence: TGTGCCAGTACTCACGACAGGATCAATGGCTACACCTTC. Amino acid sequence: CASTHDRINGYTF.